A single sample gave rise to the 4 T cell receptor beta chains below, sequenced in a study of T cells in Graves' hyperthyroidism and ophthalmopathy. Authors of the study amplified TCR beta CDR3 regions from RNA transcripts. First-round RT-PCR targeting the TCR CDR3 was performed with the HTBI primer set. One entry per CDR3 protein results from TCRdb running MiXCR on the multiplex PCR reads. The sample holds some 340,000 distinct CDR3 sequences; roughly 13% are singletons and the top ten take around 32%. Input material: blood. All receptors come from a middle-aged woman with Graves' ophthalmopathy.

This clonotype was recorded many times. The chain uses TRBV7-9 and TRBJ1-2; 9 nucleotides align to TRBD1. Germline V gives CDR1 SEHNR, CDR2 FQNEAQ (reference sequence). V trimming: 1 base; J trimming: 4 bases; junction bases outside the gene matches: 4. The CDR3 sequence is 15 residues long. CDR3 DNA sequence: TGTGCCAGCAGCTTAGTGGGACAGGGAACCTATGGCTACACCTTC. It translates to CASSLVGQGTYGYTF.

There are many counts of this clonotype. The chain uses TRBV6-1 and TRBJ1-2, with 7 positions matching TRBD1. This CDR3 has 13 residues. V shed 6 bases and J 4 bases; nucleotides not matched to a gene: 5. Germline CDR1 reads MNHNS; CDR2 reads SASEGT. For the CDR3, the DNA is TGTGCCAGCAGACCTGACAGGGTCTATGGCTACACCTTC. Translated, it gives CASRPDRVYGYTF.

There are many counts of this clonotype. The gene calls are TRBV7-9 and TRBJ1-6; TRBD1 might be the D (5 bases). Germline loops: CDR1 SEHNR, CDR2 FQNEAQ (reference sequence). This CDR3 comprises 16 residues. Trimming took off 2 bases at V and 7 bases at J, with 15 bases between the two ends. As DNA, the CDR3 is TGTGCCAGCAGCTTATTGGGTACGGGGGACAATTCACCCCTCCACTTT. Translation: CASSLLGTGDNSPLHF. The whole variable domain, remainder taken from reference TRBV7-9 and TRBJ1-6, is DTGVSQNPRHKITKRGQNVTFRCDPISEHNRLYWYRQTLGQGPEFLTYFQNEAQLEKSRLLSDRFSAERPKGSFSTLEIQRTEQGDSAMYLCASSLLGTGDNSPLHFGNGTRLTVT.

This clonotype was detected many times. The chain carries TRBV6-1 and TRBJ1-1; 9 bases match TRBD1. This CDR3 is 15 amino acids long. Looked up from germline, CDR1 is MNHNS and CDR2 is SASEGT. V lost 5 bases to trimming and J lost 6 bases; unmatched junction nucleotides: 10. The CDR3 spells CASSHAGQGFPEAFF. The CDR3 region has the DNA TGTGCCAGCAGTCACGCGGGACAGGGATTCCCTGAAGCTTTCTTT.